The 21 T cell receptor beta chains reported below all come from one sample, sequenced in a study of OX40 agonist ivuxolimab in advanced cancers. The method was immunoSEQ multiplex PCR; TCRdb's version includes in-frame clones alone and lacks a portion of them. The sample lists 60,000 to 75,000 clones; 88% were seen once. The material was CD4+ or CD8+ T cells sorted from blood, obtained in a trial of the OX40 agonist ivuxolimab. The receptors originated from an adult with an advanced solid tumor such as melanoma, head and neck, liver or kidney cancer.

The V and J genes are TRBV19 and TRBJ1-1; D uncertain. Trimming removed 3 bases at V and 10 bases at J, with 21 bases between. CDR3 length: 15 amino acids. In germline, CDR1 is LNHDA, CDR2 SQIVND (reference sequence). CDR3 protein: CASSIGFRYHTPAFF. The CDR3 DNA reads TGTGCCAGTAGTATCGGATTCAGATACCACACCCCAGCTTTCTTT.

This chain connects TRBV27 to TRBJ2-7, with D unresolved. Trimming stripped 3 bases from V and 2 bases from J, with 17 bases between. The CDR3 runs to 16 residues. In germline, CDR1 is MNHEY, CDR2 SMNVEV (reference sequence). The CDR3 protein is CASSLLLGSEAYEQYF. CDR3 sequence (DNA): TGTGCCAGCAGTTTGTTGCTGGGAAGTGAGGCCTACGAGCAGTACTTC.

The V call is TRBV1, the J call TRBJ2-5; TRBD2, the table's D call, was not compared with the DNA. TRBV1 is shown as a pseudogene. This CDR3 comprises 14 residues. As DNA, the CDR3 is TGCACCAGCAGCCTCCCGTGGCTGGAGGAGACCCAGTACTTC. Translating it yields CTSSLPWLEETQYF.

The chain employs TRBV29-1 and TRBJ1-2; D not certain. V lost 4 bases, J lost 6 bases, and 9 bases lay in between. Germline CDR1 and CDR2: SQVTM and ANQGSEA. This CDR3 has 11 amino acids. The CDR3 bases are TGCAGCGTTGGCCAGCACGATGGCTACACCTTC. This gives the protein CSVGQHDGYTF.

This sequence joins TRBV9 and TRBJ1-1; D gene unclear. This CDR3 contains 13 residues. Germline assignment: CDR1 SGDLS and CDR2 YYNGEE. V lost 1 base to trimming and J lost 5 bases, with 9 bases between them. DNA of the CDR3: TGTGCCAGCAGCGTATACGCGAGGACTGAAGCTTTCTTT. It codes for CASSVYARTEAFF.

The gene calls are TRBV5-1 and TRBJ1-1, with D possibly matching TRBD1 (5 bases). Germline V gives CDR1 SGHRS, CDR2 YFSETQ. Trimming removed 4 bases at V and 2 bases at J, with 15 bases between. The CDR3 is 15 amino acids. CDR3 sequence: CASSPRAQGNTEAFF. The CDR3 region has the DNA TGCGCCAGCAGCCCGAGAGCTCAGGGCAACACTGAAGCTTTCTTT. Using reference TRBV5-1 and TRBJ1-1 for the parts outside the CDR3, the full variable domain is KAGVTQTPRYLIKTRGQQVTLSCSPISGHRSVSWYQQTPGQGLQFLFEYFSETQRNKGNFPGRFSGRQFSNSRSEMNVSTLELGDSALYLCASSPRAQGNTEAFFGQGTRLTVV.

The gene calls are TRBV9 and TRBJ1-2; weak D call: TRBD1 (5 bases). Per germline, CDR1 SGDLS and CDR2 YYNGEE. The V gene lost 4 bases and the J gene lost 2 bases, with 15 bases spanning the gap. This CDR3 is 15 amino acids long. CDR3 protein: CASSPKRGENYGYTF. The CDR3, as DNA: TGTGCCAGCAGCCCCAAGCGGGGGGAGAACTATGGCTACACCTTC.

The chain links TRBV7-2 to TRBJ1-4, with TRBD1 identical over 8 bases. V gave up 1 base and J gave up 7 bases; unmatched junction bases: 5. This CDR3 region has 15 residues. Germline-derived CDR1 and CDR2 are SGHTA and FQGNSA. The CDR3 reads CASSLGGQASEKLFF. The CDR3 DNA reads as TGTGCCAGCAGCTTAGGGGGACAGGCTAGTGAAAAACTGTTTTTT.

The chain uses TRBV19 and TRBJ2-1, with TRBD2 as a possible D gene (5 bases). The V end lost 0 bases, the J end lost 6 bases, and 12 bases lay between the germline ends. This CDR3 spans 15 amino acids. Germline-derived CDR1 and CDR2 are LNHDA and SQIVND (reference sequence). The chain's CDR3 is CASSIEEEEVNEQFF. The CDR3 DNA sequence: TGTGCCAGTAGTATAGAGGAGGAGGAGGTCAATGAGCAGTTCTTC. Full variable domain (outside the CDR3, taken from reference TRBV19 and TRBJ2-1): DGGITQSPKYLFRKEGQNVTLSCEQNLNHDAMYWYRQDPGQGLRLIYYSQIVNDFQKGDIAEGYSVSREKKESFPLTVTSAQKNPTAFYLCASSIEEEEVNEQFFGPGTRLTVL.

The chain carries TRBV12-5 and TRBJ2-5, with a weak D call TRBD2 (5 bases). Germline V CDR1 and CDR2: LGHNT, FRNRAP. CDR3 size: 15 residues. V gave up 1 base and J gave up 2 bases, with 11 bases separating them. CDR3 bases: TGTGCTAGTGGTTTGGGAAGCGGACTTCAAGAGACCCAGTACTTC. This gives the protein CASGLGSGLQETQYF.

V usage is TRBV5-1 and J usage is TRBJ2-3; D is possibly TRBD1 (6 bases). The V gene's germline CDR1 is SGHRS and CDR2 YFSETQ. CDR3 length: 13 amino acids. V was trimmed by 7 bases and J by 2 bases, leaving 11 bases between them. The DNA for the CDR3 is TGCGCCAGCCAGGACAGCGACACAGATACGCAGTATTTT. Protein sequence: CASQDSDTDTQYF.

The chain uses TRBV7-8 and TRBJ2-7; D call uncertain. This CDR3 is 16 amino acids long. Trimming took off 1 base at V and 6 bases at J, with 19 bases between the two ends. CDR1 and CDR2 from the germline V gene are SGHVS and FQNEAQ. The CDR3 DNA is TGTGCCAGCAGCTTAGGAATCCTAGTGGTGTCTGGCGAGCAGTACTTC. Translating it yields CASSLGILVVSGEQYF.

This chain links TRBV18 with TRBJ2-7; TRBD2 matches 10 bases. Trimming took 1 base from V and 6 from J; bases not matched to a gene: 3. The CDR3 has 14 residues. Per germline, CDR1 KGHSH and CDR2 LQKENI. DNA for the CDR3: TGTGCCAGCTCACCACAGCGGGAGGGCAGCGAGCAGTACTTC. It codes for CASSPQREGSEQYF.

The chain joins TRBV6-5 to TRBJ2-5; D is unclear. V lost 3 bases and J lost 1, with 15 bases in between. The CDR3 is made up of 16 amino acids. Germline V CDR1 and CDR2: MNHEY, SVGAGI. The CDR3 is CASSYISERPQETQYF. For the CDR3, the DNA is TGTGCCAGCAGTTATATCTCCGAACGACCCCAAGAGACCCAGTACTTC.

J is TRBJ1-5 and V is TRBV28, with D possibly matching TRBD1 (5 bases). V was cut by 6 bases and J by 3 bases, with 6 bases left in between. Germline assignment: CDR1 MDHEN and CDR2 SYDVKM. The CDR3 has 12 residues. The CDR3 sequence is CASRGVNQPQHF. The CDR3 coding sequence is TGTGCCAGCAGGGGGGTCAATCAGCCCCAGCATTTT.

The chain combines TRBV7-2 with TRBJ2-5, with 8 positions matching TRBD1. J gave up 5 bases and V 3 bases, and 5 bases lay outside the gene matches. The CDR3 is made up of 14 amino acids. The germline gives CDR1 SGHTA, CDR2 FQGNSA. The CDR3 sequence: CASSFQGAGETQYF. The CDR3 nucleotides read TGTGCCAGCAGCTTTCAGGGGGCGGGTGAGACCCAGTACTTC.

This clone was recorded a few times. The J gene is TRBJ1-2, the V gene TRBV19, with a weak D call TRBD1 (6 bases). Germline loops: CDR1 LNHDA, CDR2 SQIVND (reference sequence). Trimming took 6 bases from V and 6 from J, leaving 14 bases between them. The CDR3 has 13 residues. CDR3 amino acids: CASSLTYRDGYTF. In DNA form, the CDR3 reads TGTGCCAGTAGCCTCACTTACAGGGATGGCTACACCTTC. Using reference TRBV19 and TRBJ1-2 for the parts outside the CDR3, the full variable domain is DGGITQSPKYLFRKEGQNVTLSCEQNLNHDAMYWYRQDPGQGLRLIYYSQIVNDFQKGDIAEGYSVSREKKESFPLTVTSAQKNPTAFYLCASSLTYRDGYTFGSGTRLTVV.

The rearrangement joins TRBV11-1 to TRBJ2-2; no reliable D call. Per germline, CDR1 SGHAT and CDR2 FQDESV (reference sequence). The CDR3 has 11 amino acids. V was clipped by 5 bases and J by 4 bases, with 2 bases between them. This CDR3 is CASSRTGELFF. CDR3 nucleotide sequence: TGTGCCAGCAGCCGCACCGGGGAGCTGTTTTTT.

This chain joins TRBV11-2 and TRBJ2-5, with D perhaps matching TRBD2 (5 bases). This CDR3 region has 13 residues. Germline V gene sequence: CDR1 SGHAT, CDR2 FQNNGV. Trimming stripped 5 bases from V and 0 bases from J, with 7 bases between. In nucleotides, the CDR3 is TGTGCCAGCAGCCGGGGTTACCAAGAGACCCAGTACTTC. This gives the protein CASSRGYQETQYF.

J is TRBJ2-7 and V is TRBV6-6, with 11 nucleotides matching TRBD2. The CDR3 runs 14 residues. The V segment lost 4 bases and the J segment 4 bases; nucleotides outside the gene matches: 3. Germline CDR1 is MNHNY and CDR2 is SVGAGI (reference sequence). The DNA of the CDR3 is TGTGCCAGCAGTTCGGCTAGCGGGAGGTACGAGCAGTACTTC. Its protein product is CASSSASGRYEQYF.

In its sample, this clone was seen a few times. This sequence joins TRBV2 and TRBJ2-3; no definite D call. Trimming removed 4 bases at V and 4 bases at J, with 12 bases between. Germline V gene data show CDR1 as SNHLY and CDR2 as FYNNEI. The length of the CDR3 is 14 residues. CDR3 residues: CASSAGFSPDTQYF. In DNA, the CDR3 is TGTGCCAGCAGTGCTGGGTTTTCCCCAGATACGCAGTATTTT.